This T cell receptor beta chain was profiled in a study of T cell repertoires in cytomegalovirus infection. Whole-study findings and limits: Clonotypes of TCR beta that were HLA-C-restricted and CMV-specific dominated the ex vivo response.

The CDR3 sequence is 15 residues long. CDR1 is SGHKS, CDR2 YYEKEE, per germline (reference sequence). Trimming shortened V by 0 bases and J by 2 bases, and 8 bases separated the two germline ends. This clonotype occurred many times. The antigen remains unidentified. TCRdb analysed the reads with MiXCR anew, one entry per CDR3 protein. The sample lists around 280,000 distinct CDR3 sequences; around 15% were seen once. This chain connects TRBV5-5 to TRBJ2-2, with D hard to call. This sequence originates from a human donor in good health (CMV status not recorded). Some clones in this sample may be carry-over from other donors' samples. The material sequenced was PBMCs. CDR3 sequence reads: CASSLGQSNTGELFF. The CDR3 nucleotides are TGTGCCAGCAGCTTGGGGCAGAGTAACACCGGGGAGCTGTTTTTT.